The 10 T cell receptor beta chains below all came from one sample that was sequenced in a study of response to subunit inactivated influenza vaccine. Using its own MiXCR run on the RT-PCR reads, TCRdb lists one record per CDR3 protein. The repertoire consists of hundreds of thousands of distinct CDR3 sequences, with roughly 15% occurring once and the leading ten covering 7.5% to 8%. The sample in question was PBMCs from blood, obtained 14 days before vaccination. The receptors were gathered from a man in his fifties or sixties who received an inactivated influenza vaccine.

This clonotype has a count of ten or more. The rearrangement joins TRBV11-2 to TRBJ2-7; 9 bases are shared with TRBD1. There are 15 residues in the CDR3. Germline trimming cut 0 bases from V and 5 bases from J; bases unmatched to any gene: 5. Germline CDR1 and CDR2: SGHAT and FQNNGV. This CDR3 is CASSLDRGTGNEQYF. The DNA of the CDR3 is TGTGCCAGCAGCTTAGATCGGGGGACAGGGAACGAGCAGTACTTC. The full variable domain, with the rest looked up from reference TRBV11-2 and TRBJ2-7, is EAGVAQSPRYKIIEKRQSVAFWCNPISGHATLYWYQQILGQGPKLLIQFQNNGVVDDSQLPKDRFSAERLKGVDSTLKIQPAKLEDSAVYLCASSLDRGTGNEQYFGPGTRLTVT.

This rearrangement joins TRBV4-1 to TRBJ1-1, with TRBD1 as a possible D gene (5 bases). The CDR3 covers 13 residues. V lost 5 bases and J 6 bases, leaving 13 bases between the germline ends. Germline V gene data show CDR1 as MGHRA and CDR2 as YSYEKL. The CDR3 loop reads CASSNSRDAEAFF. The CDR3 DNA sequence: TGCGCCAGCAGCAACAGCCGGGACGCTGAAGCTTTCTTT.

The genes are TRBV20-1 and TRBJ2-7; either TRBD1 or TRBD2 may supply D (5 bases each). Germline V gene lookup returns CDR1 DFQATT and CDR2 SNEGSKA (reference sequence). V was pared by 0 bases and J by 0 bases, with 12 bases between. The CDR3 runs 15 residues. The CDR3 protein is CSARDIRDHSYEQYF. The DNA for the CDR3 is TGCAGTGCTAGAGATATACGGGACCACTCCTACGAGCAGTACTTC.

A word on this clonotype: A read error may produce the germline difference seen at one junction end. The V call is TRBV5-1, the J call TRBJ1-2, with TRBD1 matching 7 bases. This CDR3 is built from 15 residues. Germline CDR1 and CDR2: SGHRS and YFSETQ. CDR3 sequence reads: CARSLGQTKGDGYTF. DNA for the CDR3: TGCGCCAGAAGCTTGGGACAGACAAAGGGGGATGGCTACACCTTC. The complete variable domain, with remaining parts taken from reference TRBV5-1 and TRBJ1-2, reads KAGVTQTPRYLIKTRGQQVTLSCSPISGHRSVSWYQQTPGQGLQFLFEYFSETQRNKGNFPGRFSGRQFSNSRSEMNVSTLELGDSALYLCARSLGQTKGDGYTFGSGTRLTVV.

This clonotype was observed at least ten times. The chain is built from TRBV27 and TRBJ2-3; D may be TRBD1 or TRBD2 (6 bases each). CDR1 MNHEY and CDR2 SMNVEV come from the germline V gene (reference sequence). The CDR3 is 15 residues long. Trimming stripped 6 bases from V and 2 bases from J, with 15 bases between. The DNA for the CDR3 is TGTGCCAGCAGCCCCGAGGGGGGATACACAGATACGCAGTATTTT. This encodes CASSPEGGYTDTQYF.

The CDR3 DNA reads TGTGCCAGCAATGACGGGACAGGGCCTGTCTACGAGCAGTACTTC. Its translation: CASNDGTGPVYEQYF. The chain links TRBV6-2 or TRBV6-3 to TRBJ2-7; the match to TRBD1 covers 9 bases. V was clipped by 7 bases and J by 3 bases; unmatched bases: 10. The germline V gene has CDR1 MNHEY and CDR2 SVGEGT. The CDR3 is 15 residues long.

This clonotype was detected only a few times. The CDR3 coding sequence is TGTGCCAGCAGTCCCCCACTAGCGGGGGGGCAGGAGCAGTACTTC. Its translation is CASSPPLAGGQEQYF. The rearrangement links TRBV12-3 or TRBV12-4 to TRBJ2-7; 13 bases line up with TRBD2. V shed 5 bases, J shed 7 bases, and the junction held 8 bases outside the gene matches. The length of the CDR3 is 15 residues.

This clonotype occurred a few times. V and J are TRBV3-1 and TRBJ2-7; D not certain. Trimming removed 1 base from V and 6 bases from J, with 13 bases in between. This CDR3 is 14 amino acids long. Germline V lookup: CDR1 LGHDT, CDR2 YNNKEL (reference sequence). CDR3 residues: CASSQGGTSGEQYF. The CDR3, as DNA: TGTGCCAGCAGCCAAGGTGGTACCTCCGGCGAGCAGTACTTC.

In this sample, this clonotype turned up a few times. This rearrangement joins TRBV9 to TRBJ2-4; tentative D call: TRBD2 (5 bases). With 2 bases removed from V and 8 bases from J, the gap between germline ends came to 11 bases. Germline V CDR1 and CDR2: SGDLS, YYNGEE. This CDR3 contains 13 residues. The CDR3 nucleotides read TGTGCCAGCAGCGTCCTTCTCGGGGACATTCAGTACTTC. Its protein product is CASSVLLGDIQYF.

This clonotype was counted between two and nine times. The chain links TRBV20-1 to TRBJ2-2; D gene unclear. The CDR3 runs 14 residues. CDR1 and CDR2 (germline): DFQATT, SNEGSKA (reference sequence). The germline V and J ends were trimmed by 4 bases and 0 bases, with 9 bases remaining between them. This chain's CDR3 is CSATRLANTGELFF. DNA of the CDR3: TGCAGTGCTACGAGACTGGCGAACACCGGGGAGCTGTTTTTT.